This entry is about one TCR beta chain. The authors sorted CD4+ naive, central memory, regulatory and stem cell-like memory cells via CD45RO/CCR7/CD25/CD127/CD95/CD27. Sequenced material consisted of expressed TCRB transcripts (all of the isolated RNA was reverse transcribed). Clones were read by immunoSEQ multiplex PCR, and TCRdb kept only the in-frame ones, dropping some. The repertoire has 600,000 to 650,000 clones, about 16% of them found once; the top ten carry more than 0.08%. The record originates from a study of beta chain features in type 1 diabetes. CDR3 size: 16 residues. Trimming removed 2 bases from V and 7 bases from J, with 18 bases in between. CDR1 and CDR2 from the germline V gene are SGHAT and FQNNGV.

The J gene is TRBJ1-3, the V gene TRBV11-2; D unresolved. Sequenced sample: naive CD4+ T cells from blood. This sequence originates from a man aged 18 to 29 in good health. CDR3 sequence (DNA): TGTGCCAGCAGCTTACTACCTCGATCGGGGATTAACACCATATATTTT. It encodes CASSLLPRSGINTIYF.